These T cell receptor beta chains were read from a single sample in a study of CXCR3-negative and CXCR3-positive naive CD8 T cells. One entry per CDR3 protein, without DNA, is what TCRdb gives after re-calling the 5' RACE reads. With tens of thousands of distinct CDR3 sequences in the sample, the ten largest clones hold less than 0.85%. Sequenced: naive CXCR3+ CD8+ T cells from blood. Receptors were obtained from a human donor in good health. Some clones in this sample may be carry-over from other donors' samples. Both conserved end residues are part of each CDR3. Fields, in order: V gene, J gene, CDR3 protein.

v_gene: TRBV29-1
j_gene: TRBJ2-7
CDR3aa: CSAGDVGSYEQYF

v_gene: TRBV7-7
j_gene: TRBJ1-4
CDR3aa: CASSPGAGRSEKLFF

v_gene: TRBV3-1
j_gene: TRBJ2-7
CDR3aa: CASSQARRAYEQYF

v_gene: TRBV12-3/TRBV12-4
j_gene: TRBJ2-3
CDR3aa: CASSLGDRAPDTQYF

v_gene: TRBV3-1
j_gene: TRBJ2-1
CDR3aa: CASSQGLTGRVEQFF

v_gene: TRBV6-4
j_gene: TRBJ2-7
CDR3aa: CASRSQLGGGEQYF

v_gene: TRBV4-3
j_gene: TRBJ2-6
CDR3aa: CASSQGVLDGANVLTF

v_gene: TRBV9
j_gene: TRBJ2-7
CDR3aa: CASSPRPERGSYEQYF

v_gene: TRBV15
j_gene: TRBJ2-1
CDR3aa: CATSQGNYNEQFF

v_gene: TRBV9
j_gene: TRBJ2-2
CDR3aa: CASSADGPTGELFF

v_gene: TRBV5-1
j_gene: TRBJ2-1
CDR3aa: CASSLSGMGDEQFF